Shown below are 30 T cell receptor beta chains from a single sample sequenced in a study of shared clonotypes between healthy human individuals. TCRdb's table, derived via immunoSEQ multiplex PCR, lists solely in-frame clones and lacks some. In the table there are about 1.9 million clones, roughly 93% of which are singletons. Naive CD8 cells lacked CD45RO, underwent positive selection for CCR7 and left out terminally differentiated effector memory CD45RA+ cells. Specimen: naive CD8+ T cells from PBMCs. These receptors were obtained from a man aged 18-30 years in good health. Some clones in this sample may be carry-over from other donors' samples.

V and J are TRBV29-1 and TRBJ1-4; D gene ambiguous. This CDR3 is built from 14 residues. With 4 bases removed from V and 0 bases from J, the gap between germline ends came to 9 bases. Germline loops: CDR1 SQVTM, CDR2 ANQGSEA. The CDR3 sequence: CSVADLATNEKLFF. The CDR3 DNA is TGCAGCGTTGCAGACTTAGCAACTAATGAAAAACTGTTTTTT.

V gene TRBV14 combines with J gene TRBJ2-7; no clear D gene. The ends were cut back, 5 bases at V and 6 bases at J, with 14 bases in the middle. This CDR3 contains 13 residues. Germline CDR1 is SGHDN and CDR2 is FVKESK. The CDR3: CASSSLGSSEQYF. For the CDR3, the DNA is TGTGCCAGCAGCTCCCTAGGGTCTAGCGAGCAGTACTTC.

V usage is TRBV4-3 and J usage is TRBJ2-5; no clear D gene. The CDR3 length is 13 residues. Looked up from germline, CDR1 is LGHNA and CDR2 is YSLEER. Trimming removed 1 base from V and 1 base from J, with 4 bases in between. The CDR3 spells CASSQAVQETQYF. The CDR3 DNA reads as TGCGCCAGCAGCCAAGCCGTCCAAGAGACCCAGTACTTC.

The genes are TRBV4-3 and TRBJ2-7, with 9 bases fitting TRBD2. This CDR3 is built from 15 residues. After removal of 1 base from V and 2 bases from J, the junction contained 3 bases not matched to a gene. Germline lookup yields CDR1 LGHNA and CDR2 YSLEER. CDR3 DNA sequence: TGCGCCAGCAGCCAAGGACTAGCGGCAACCTACGAGCAGTACTTC. It yields the protein CASSQGLAATYEQYF.

The rearrangement links TRBV10-1 to TRBJ2-1, with TRBD2 as a possible D gene (6 bases). V was shortened by 3 bases and J by 7 bases, with 7 bases between the two germline ends. Germline CDR1 and CDR2: WNHNN and SYGVQD (reference sequence). CDR3 length: 12 amino acids. CDR3 in DNA: TGCGCCAGCAGTGAAGGGAGGAATGAGCAGTTCTTC. Its translation: CASSEGRNEQFF.

This clone was seen just once. The chain combines TRBV7-3 with TRBJ1-1; D is perhaps TRBD1 (5 bases). The CDR3 contains 14 residues. Deletions cut 2 bases from V and 2 bases from J, with 9 bases between. From germline, CDR1 is SGHTA and CDR2 FQGTGA. This chain's CDR3 is CASSLGAANTEAFF. The DNA of the CDR3 is TGTGCCAGCAGCTTAGGGGCTGCTAACACTGAAGCTTTCTTT.

The J gene is TRBJ2-1, the V gene TRBV28; possible D gene TRBD2, 6 bases. CDR1 is MDHEN, CDR2 SYDVKM, per germline. The CDR3 has 14 amino acids. The ends were cut back, 5 bases at V and 8 bases at J, with 16 bases in the middle. This CDR3 is CASSQRRALDEQFF. CDR3 bases: TGTGCCAGCAGTCAGAGGAGGGCCTTGGATGAGCAGTTCTTC.

This chain uses TRBV30 with TRBJ2-7, with D possibly matching TRBD1 (5 bases). The V gene's germline CDR1 is GTSNPN and CDR2 SVGIG (reference sequence). The length of the CDR3 is 13 residues. V was pared by 0 bases and J by 2 bases, with 8 bases between. The CDR3 loop is CAWSVGAAYEQYF. The CDR3 coding sequence is TGTGCCTGGAGTGTAGGGGCAGCCTACGAGCAGTACTTC.

Written as DNA, the CDR3 is TGTGCCAGCAGCTCCGGACTAGCGGGAGGGTACCAAGAGACCCAGTACTTC. Amino acid sequence: CASSSGLAGGYQETQYF. The J gene is TRBJ2-5, the V gene TRBV7-9; TRBD2 agrees at 15 bases. The CDR3 is made up of 17 amino acids. V trimming: 4 bases; J trimming: 0 bases; junction bases outside the gene matches: 3. Germline assignment: CDR1 SEHNR and CDR2 FQNEAQ (reference sequence).

CDR3 protein: CASSLSLMSAASYEQYF. The CDR3 coding sequence is TGTGCCAGCAGTTTAAGTCTGATGTCCGCGGCCTCCTACGAGCAGTACTTC. This chain connects TRBV28 to TRBJ2-7; unclear D gene. Germline-derived CDR1 and CDR2 are MDHEN and SYDVKM. The length of the CDR3 is 17 residues. The V end was cut by 2 bases, the J end by 0 bases, with 17 bases between.

Note on this clone: Different DNA sequences within this sample yield the same CDR3. The rearrangement uses TRBV27 and TRBJ2-7; D is unresolved. The CDR3 has 12 amino acids. Germline values: CDR1 MNHEY, CDR2 SMNVEV (reference sequence). With 1 base removed from V and 6 bases from J, the gap between germline ends came to 7 bases. Written as DNA, the CDR3 is TGTGCCAGCAGTTTATTGGGCCGCGAGCAGTACTTC. As protein: CASSLLGREQYF.

With regard to this clone: Other nucleotide sequences from this sample produce the same CDR3. The V and J genes are TRBV6-1 and TRBJ2-7; D might be TRBD1 (5 bases). The germline gives CDR1 MNHNS, CDR2 SASEGT. With 0 bases removed from V and 3 bases from J, the gap between germline ends came to 6 bases. This CDR3 has 13 amino acids. The CDR3 DNA is TGTGCCAGCAGTGAAGCCAGGGACTACGAGCAGTACTTC. Amino acids: CASSEARDYEQYF.

Comments on this clone: Other nucleotide sequences in the sample specify the same CDR3. The V call is TRBV7-2, the J call TRBJ2-1; TRBD2 matches 12 bases. The CDR3 consists of 15 residues. In germline, CDR1 is SGHTA, CDR2 FQGNSA. The V segment lost 5 bases and the J segment 7 bases; nucleotides outside the gene matches: 6. In DNA, the CDR3 is TGTGCCAGCAGCCCTGGACTAGCGGGATCGAATGAGCAGTTCTTC. As protein: CASSPGLAGSNEQFF. Supplemented by reference TRBV7-2 and TRBJ2-1, the full variable domain reads GAGVSQSPSNKVTEKGKDVELRCDPISGHTALYWYRQSLGQGLEFLIYFQGNSAPDKSGLPSDRFSAERTGGSVSTLTIQRTQQEDSAVYLCASSPGLAGSNEQFFGPGTRLTVL.

The genes are TRBV11-3 and TRBJ2-3; TRBD2 agrees at 9 bases. The CDR3 sequence is 15 residues long. The ends lost 5 bases at V and 1 base at J; junction bases unmatched: 4. CDR1 SGHNT and CDR2 YENEEA come from the germline V gene. The CDR3 region has the DNA TGTGCCAGCAGCCCCTTAGCGGGAGGCACAGATACGCAGTATTTT. Protein sequence: CASSPLAGGTDTQYF.

CDR3 protein: CAARPGNYGYTF. The CDR3 bases are TGTGCCGCCCGCCCAGGGAACTATGGCTACACCTTC. This chain joins TRBV10-3 and TRBJ1-2; weak D call: TRBD1 (5 bases). Per the germline V gene, CDR1 is ENHRY and CDR2 is SYGVKD. Trimming left V 11 bases short and J 2 bases short, with 12 bases between. The CDR3 is 12 residues long.

This chain joins TRBV7-9 and TRBJ1-1, with D perhaps matching TRBD1 (5 bases). Trimming cost V 5 bases and J 1 base, with 14 bases left between them. The CDR3 contains 15 residues. The V gene's germline CDR1 is SEHNR and CDR2 FQNEAQ (reference sequence). CDR3 loop: CASSPTGTGNTEAFF. The CDR3 bases are TGTGCCAGCAGCCCGACGGGGACGGGGAACACTGAAGCTTTCTTT.

The chain couples TRBV6-5 to TRBJ2-6; D is uncertain. The CDR3 runs to 15 residues. Germline loops: CDR1 MNHEY, CDR2 SVGAGI. The V end lost 0 bases, the J end lost 4 bases, and 7 bases lay between the germline ends. CDR3 amino acids: CASSYSYSGANVLTF. CDR3 sequence (DNA): TGTGCCAGCAGTTACTCGTACTCCGGGGCCAACGTCCTGACTTTC.

This chain links TRBV13 with TRBJ2-2; D gene uncertain. Trimming removed 5 bases from V and 7 bases from J, with 14 bases in between. The CDR3 totals 14 residues. Germline assignment: CDR1 PRHDT and CDR2 FYEKMQ (reference sequence). CDR3 region: CASSILTSVGELFF. In DNA, the CDR3 is TGTGCCAGCAGCATTTTGACGTCGGTCGGGGAGCTGTTTTTT.

The rearrangement uses TRBV5-1 and TRBJ2-5, with TRBD2 matching 10 bases. V lost 1 base to trimming and J lost 5 bases; unmatched junction nucleotides: 8. Germline V gene lookup returns CDR1 SGHRS and CDR2 YFSETQ. The length of the CDR3 is 16 residues. The CDR3: CASSLTSGAELETQYF. The CDR3 nucleotides are TGCGCCAGCAGCTTGACTAGCGGGGCCGAATTGGAGACCCAGTACTTC.

This rearrangement joins TRBV19 to TRBJ1-1; D is uncertain. Trimming removed 5 bases at V and 5 bases at J, with 6 bases between. The CDR3 has 11 residues. The germline V gene encodes CDR1 LNHDA and CDR2 SQIVND (reference sequence). CDR3 region: CASSLPTEAFF. CDR3 coding DNA: TGTGCCAGTAGTCTACCAACTGAAGCTTTCTTT.

The V gene is TRBV7-2, the J gene TRBJ2-7, with 14 bases that match TRBD2. The CDR3 length is 19 residues. The germline V gene has CDR1 SGHTA and CDR2 FQGNSA. V lost 4 bases, J lost 0 bases, and 11 bases stayed unmatched. As DNA, the CDR3 is TGTGCCAGCAGCTCCCGACTAGCGGGAGGGTTTAAGAGCTCCTACGAGCAGTACTTC. Protein sequence: CASSSRLAGGFKSSYEQYF. Full variable domain (remainder filled in from reference TRBV7-2 and TRBJ2-7): GAGVSQSPSNKVTEKGKDVELRCDPISGHTALYWYRQSLGQGLEFLIYFQGNSAPDKSGLPSDRFSAERTGGSVSTLTIQRTQQEDSAVYLCASSSRLAGGFKSSYEQYFGPGTRLTVT.

J is TRBJ2-2 and V is TRBV27; D not resolved. Per germline, CDR1 MNHEY and CDR2 SMNVEV (reference sequence). The length of the CDR3 is 13 residues. The V gene lost 6 bases and the J gene lost 5 bases, with 10 bases spanning the gap. The CDR3 region has the DNA TGTGCCAGCAGCCCACGTAAGACCGGGGAGCTGTTTTTT. Translation gives CASSPRKTGELFF.

About this clone: Other DNA sequences from this sample encode an identical CDR3 as well. This chain connects TRBV27 to TRBJ2-7; D uncertain. CDR3 length: 11 residues. The V gene lost 6 bases and the J gene lost 3 bases, with 6 bases spanning the gap. In germline, CDR1 is MNHEY, CDR2 SMNVEV (reference sequence). This chain's CDR3 is CASSSSYEQYF. CDR3 DNA: TGTGCCAGCAGCTCAAGCTACGAGCAGTACTTC.

The chain carries TRBV29-1 and TRBJ2-7; 11 nucleotides align to TRBD2. From germline, CDR1 is SQVTM and CDR2 ANQGSEA. With 6 bases clipped from V and 6 bases from J, the junction kept 4 bases outside the gene matches. This CDR3 comprises 12 residues. The CDR3 nucleotides read TGCAGCGTGCTAGCGGGAGGCTTCGAGCAGTACTTC. Residues: CSVLAGGFEQYF.

This chain links TRBV6-5 with TRBJ1-5, with no clear D. This CDR3 contains 13 residues. The germline V gene encodes CDR1 MNHEY and CDR2 SVGAGI. V was clipped by 2 bases and J by 4 bases, with 6 bases between them. Written as DNA, the CDR3 is TGTGCCAGCAGTTACGACATAAATCAGCCCCAGCATTTT. Protein: CASSYDINQPQHF.

This chain connects TRBV7-9 to TRBJ1-2; D gene uncertain. V gave up 4 bases and J gave up 4 bases, with 25 bases separating them. Looked up from germline, CDR1 is SEHNR and CDR2 is FQNEAQ (reference sequence). The CDR3 is made up of 18 amino acids. Written as DNA, the CDR3 is TGTGCCAGCAGCTCACATAAGGAGTGGCGCCTGGTTTCCTATGGCTACACCTTC. It yields the protein CASSSHKEWRLVSYGYTF. Looking up the rest from reference TRBV7-9 and TRBJ1-2 gives the full variable domain: DTGVSQNPRHKITKRGQNVTFRCDPISEHNRLYWYRQTLGQGPEFLTYFQNEAQLEKSRLLSDRFSAERPKGSFSTLEIQRTEQGDSAMYLCASSSHKEWRLVSYGYTFGSGTRLTVV.

V and J are TRBV10-3 and TRBJ2-7; TRBD2 agrees at 10 bases. Germline V CDR1 and CDR2: ENHRY, SYGVKD. The length of the CDR3 is 16 residues. Trimming took 2 bases from V and 0 from J; bases not matched to a gene: 4. The CDR3 spells CAISETSGNSSYEQYF. CDR3 sequence (DNA): TGTGCCATCAGTGAGACTAGCGGGAACAGCTCCTACGAGCAGTACTTC.

V usage is TRBV7-2 and J usage is TRBJ2-1; unclear D gene. Germline values: CDR1 SGHTA, CDR2 FQGNSA. V lost 8 bases and J lost 0, with 11 bases in between. The CDR3 runs 14 residues. In DNA form, the CDR3 reads TGTGCCAGCTCACCCGGAAGCTCCTACAATGAGCAGTTCTTC. Residues: CASSPGSSYNEQFF.

The chain employs TRBV12-5 and TRBJ1-1, with D possibly being TRBD1 (5 bases). This CDR3 has 14 residues. V gave up 9 bases and J gave up 1 base, with 15 bases separating them. Germline loops: CDR1 LGHNT, CDR2 FRNRAP. The CDR3: CASTRWGENTEAFF. CDR3 in DNA: TGTGCTAGCACTAGGTGGGGCGAGAACACTGAAGCTTTCTTT. Complete variable domain (other parts from reference TRBV12-5 and TRBJ1-1): DARVTQTPRHKVTEMGQEVTMRCQPILGHNTVFWYRQTMMQGLELLAYFRNRAPLDDSGMPKDRFSAEMPDATLATLKIQPSEPRDSAVYFCASTRWGENTEAFFGQGTRLTVV.

This chain connects TRBV28 to TRBJ2-2; tentatively, D is TRBD2 (6 bases). The germline V and J ends were trimmed by 3 bases and 6 bases, with 14 bases remaining between them. Germline lookup yields CDR1 MDHEN and CDR2 SYDVKM. The CDR3 sequence is 15 residues long. The CDR3 nucleotides are TGTGCCAGCAGTTTCTTTCCCGGGGGACCCGGGGAGCTGTTTTTT. This sequence encodes CASSFFPGGPGELFF.